Each of the 23 T cell receptor beta chains below was sequenced from the same sample in a study of CD8 T cells in ankylosing spondylitis. TCRdb reprocessed the 5' RACE reads with MiXCR, giving one entry per CDR3 protein. Found here are around 450,000 distinct CDR3 sequences, about 25% of them singletons; the top ten hold 0.89%. No antigens are known for them. Study results and limitations: For ankylosing spondylitis blood, a TCR beta motif of 7 or 8 highly homologous variants appeared characteristic.

Sequencing was performed on blood, either unsorted or a sorted T cell fraction (not recorded which). The receptors originated from a male donor with ankylosing spondylitis.

Many counts were recorded for this clonotype. This chain uses TRBV5-1 with TRBJ2-3; 7 bases agree with TRBD2. J lost 3 bases, V lost 4 bases, and 8 bases had no gene match. This CDR3 is built from 15 residues. CDR1 and CDR2 (germline): SGHRS, YFSETQ. The DNA for the CDR3 is TGCGCCAGCAGCGGCTCTAGCGGACTAACAGATACGCAGTATTTT. Translating it yields CASSGSSGLTDTQYF. Full variable domain (remainder filled in from reference TRBV5-1 and TRBJ2-3): KAGVTQTPRYLIKTRGQQVTLSCSPISGHRSVSWYQQTPGQGLQFLFEYFSETQRNKGNFPGRFSGRQFSNSRSEMNVSTLELGDSALYLCASSGSSGLTDTQYFGPGTRLTVL.

The chain joins TRBV20-1 to TRBJ1-6, with D maybe TRBD1 (6 bases). The germline V and J ends were trimmed by 0 bases and 5 bases, with 14 bases remaining between them. The CDR3 is made up of 16 amino acids. Germline CDR1 is DFQATT and CDR2 is SNEGSKA (reference sequence). The CDR3 DNA follows: TGCAGTGCTAGAGAGATAGGGGGACGGCATAATTCACCCCTCCACTTT. Translation: CSAREIGGRHNSPLHF.

This clonotype was counted a few times. The genes are TRBV5-1 and TRBJ1-1; D remains ambiguous. Between the trimmed V and J ends, which lost 4 bases and 1 base, there was a span of 11 bases. The CDR3 is 14 residues long. CDR1 and CDR2 (germline): SGHRS, YFSETQ. The CDR3 DNA is TGCGCCAGCAGCCCGGAATGGGGGAACACTGAAGCTTTCTTT. This encodes CASSPEWGNTEAFF.

This clonotype turned up a few times. V usage is TRBV7-2 and J usage is TRBJ2-1; 14 positions match TRBD2. Germline CDR1 and CDR2: SGHTA and FQGNSA. This CDR3 has 16 amino acids. With V trimmed by 2 bases and J by 7 bases, 4 bases remained unmatched. The CDR3 loop is CASSLRTSGRSNEQFF. The CDR3 DNA follows: TGTGCCAGCAGCTTACGGACTAGCGGGAGGTCGAATGAGCAGTTCTTC.

This clonotype was detected only a few times. The chain is built from TRBV20-1 and TRBJ2-7; no clear D. Germline V CDR1 and CDR2: DFQATT, SNEGSKA (reference sequence). The CDR3 contains 11 residues. CDR3 sequence: CSLTSSYEQYF. The CDR3 DNA reads TGCAGCCTGACATCATCCTACGAGCAGTACTTC.

This chain joins TRBV7-2 and TRBJ2-1, with 7 bases identical to TRBD2. CDR1 and CDR2 (germline): SGHTA, FQGNSA. Trimming took 1 base from V and 7 from J; bases not matched to a gene: 7. This CDR3 comprises 15 residues. CDR3 DNA sequence: TGTGCCAGCAGCTTAGTCCGGGGGAGGGGTAATGAGCAGTTCTTC. Protein: CASSLVRGRGNEQFF.

Many counts were recorded for this clonotype. The chain carries TRBV20-1 and TRBJ2-2; D is unresolved. V was trimmed by 1 base and J by 3 bases, leaving 3 bases between them. Looked up from germline, CDR1 is DFQATT and CDR2 is SNEGSKA (reference sequence). The CDR3 length is 12 residues. The CDR3 reads CSARGDTGELFF. As DNA, the CDR3 is TGCAGTGCTAGAGGGGACACCGGGGAGCTGTTTTTT.

This clonotype showed up just a few times. The chain carries TRBV7-2 and TRBJ1-1; 11 bases fit TRBD1. This CDR3 has 14 residues. The V gene's germline CDR1 is SGHTA and CDR2 FQGNSA. The junction had 5 bases not matched to a gene; V was cut back by 5 bases and J by 6 bases. The CDR3 loop reads CASSDGTGGAEAFF. In DNA, the CDR3 is TGTGCCAGCAGCGATGGGACAGGGGGGGCTGAAGCTTTCTTT.

This rearrangement joins TRBV5-1 to TRBJ2-5, with D hard to call. The CDR3 has 13 residues. The germline V gene has CDR1 SGHRS and CDR2 YFSETQ. Trimming took 0 bases from V and 5 from J, leaving 8 bases between them. This CDR3 is CASSLESAETQYF. The CDR3 DNA reads TGCGCCAGCAGCTTGGAGAGCGCGGAGACCCAGTACTTC.

This clonotype was detected only a few times. V is TRBV5-1 and J is TRBJ2-1, with 9 bases aligning to TRBD2. V trimming: 0 bases; J trimming: 4 bases; junction bases outside the gene matches: 5. This CDR3 is 16 amino acids long. The germline V gene encodes CDR1 SGHRS and CDR2 YFSETQ. DNA of the CDR3: TGCGCCAGCAGCTTGGCCCCAACTAGCGGGTACAATGAGCAGTTCTTC. Encoded protein: CASSLAPTSGYNEQFF.

The J gene is TRBJ2-5, the V gene TRBV10-3, with D hard to call. The CDR3 loop spans 12 amino acids. Germline assignment: CDR1 ENHRY and CDR2 SYGVKD. V lost 3 bases and J lost 4, with 6 bases in between. DNA of the CDR3: TGTGCCATCAGTGAAAAGAGAGAGACCCAGTACTTC. It encodes CAISEKRETQYF.

This clonotype has just a few counts. This sequence joins TRBV14 and TRBJ2-7; no clear D gene. V was pared by 4 bases and J by 6 bases, with 19 bases between. This CDR3 region has 15 residues. CDR1 and CDR2 from the germline V gene are SGHDN and FVKESK. The CDR3 bases are TGTGCCAGCAGCCGCGAAGTTACTTATTACTTCGAGCAGTACGTC. It is translated as CASSREVTYYFEQYV.

The table lists this clonotype with a few counts. J is TRBJ2-4 and V is TRBV29-1; D is unresolved. The CDR3 runs to 13 residues. Germline CDR1 reads SQVTM; CDR2 reads ANQGSEA. With 3 bases removed from V and 1 base from J, the gap between germline ends came to 7 bases. The chain's CDR3 is CSVEGFAKNIQYF. The CDR3 DNA sequence: TGCAGCGTTGAGGGGTTCGCCAAAAACATTCAGTACTTC.

This clonotype was counted only a few times. The J gene is TRBJ2-6, the V gene TRBV5-1; 7 nucleotides agree with TRBD1. The germline V gene has CDR1 SGHRS and CDR2 YFSETQ. This CDR3 comprises 17 residues. The J segment lost 0 bases and the V segment lost 0 bases, leaving 3 bases of the junction unmatched. This CDR3 reads CASSLVRGPSGANVLTF. The CDR3 DNA is TGCGCCAGCAGCTTGGTGAGGGGGCCCTCTGGGGCCAACGTCCTGACTTTC.

This clonotype was picked up many times. The rearrangement links TRBV11-1 to TRBJ2-1; D possibly corresponds to TRBD1 (6 bases). CDR3 length equals 20 residues. The V and J ends lost 5 bases and 0 bases respectively, with 26 bases between them. Germline CDR1 is SGHAT and CDR2 is FQDESV (reference sequence). DNA for the CDR3: TGTGCCAGCAGCCTGGAGGACAGATTCGGACCGTACGACTCCTACAATGAGCAGTTCTTC. Amino acid sequence: CASSLEDRFGPYDSYNEQFF.

V gene TRBV20-1 combines with J gene TRBJ1-5, with 7 nucleotides matching TRBD1. CDR1 is DFQATT and CDR2 is SNEGSKA in the germline V gene (reference sequence). The CDR3 runs to 15 residues. The trim removed 1 base at V and 5 bases at J, leaving 8 bases unmatched. CDR3 sequence reads: CSARALGTDHQPQHF. In nucleotides, the CDR3 is TGCAGTGCTAGAGCGTTAGGGACAGACCATCAGCCCCAGCATTTT.

The chain links TRBV5-1 to TRBJ2-1; 7 nucleotides agree with TRBD2. Germline V CDR1 and CDR2: SGHRS, YFSETQ. The CDR3 has 13 residues. V trimming: 1 base; J trimming: 5 bases; junction bases outside the gene matches: 0. The CDR3 reads CASSLLADNEQFF. In DNA, the CDR3 is TGCGCCAGCAGCTTGCTAGCGGACAATGAGCAGTTCTTC.

J is TRBJ1-1 and V is TRBV10-3, with 8 bases matching TRBD1. There are 13 residues in the CDR3. Looked up from germline, CDR1 is ENHRY and CDR2 is SYGVKD. With V trimmed by 9 bases and J by 1 base, 4 bases remained unmatched. This chain's CDR3 is CAIWDRTNTEAFF. In nucleotides, the CDR3 is TGTGCCATTTGGGACAGGACGAACACTGAAGCTTTCTTT.

The table lists this clonotype with many counts. This chain links TRBV20-1 with TRBJ2-7, with TRBD2 identical over 7 bases. Germline loops: CDR1 DFQATT, CDR2 SNEGSKA (reference sequence). Unmatched junction bases numbered 3, after V lost 1 base and J lost 0 bases. CDR3 length: 14 residues. CDR3 DNA: TGCAGTGCTAGAGGGCGGGGGAGCTCCTACGAGCAGTACTTC. The encoded protein is CSARGRGSSYEQYF.

This clonotype occurred a few times. V and J are TRBV20-1 and TRBJ2-5; D is possibly TRBD1 (6 bases). The CDR3 covers 15 residues. Per germline, CDR1 DFQATT and CDR2 SNEGSKA (reference sequence). With 8 bases removed from V and 5 bases from J, the gap between germline ends came to 24 bases. The CDR3: CSPVGAQGPGETQYF. The CDR3 DNA sequence: TGCAGTCCAGTCGGCGCTCAGGGGCCTGGGGAGACCCAGTACTTC.

The rearrangement uses TRBV20-1 and TRBJ1-5, with a tentative D call TRBD1 (5 bases). The CDR3 sequence is 14 residues long. Trimming left V 6 bases short and J 7 bases short, with 19 bases between. Germline CDR1 DFQATT, CDR2 SNEGSKA (reference sequence). CDR3 sequence: CSAPGRGEGQPQHF. The CDR3 bases are TGCAGTGCCCCCGGTCGCGGAGAGGGGCAGCCCCAGCATTTT.

This clonotype showed up many times. The chain carries TRBV7-2 and TRBJ2-3; TRBD1 might be the D (5 bases). The V gene's germline CDR1 is SGHTA and CDR2 FQGNSA. The V and J ends lost 1 base and 10 bases respectively, with 9 bases between them. The CDR3 runs 12 residues. CDR3 coding DNA: TGTGCCAGCAGCTTAGAACAGGTGTCGCAGTATTTT. It is translated as CASSLEQVSQYF.

V and J are TRBV5-6 and TRBJ2-3; D is possibly TRBD1 (5 bases). CDR3 size: 15 residues. Trimming removed 1 base at V and 5 bases at J, with 14 bases between. Germline assignment: CDR1 SGHDT and CDR2 YYEEEE. DNA of the CDR3: TGTGCCAGCAGCTTGCTCGGCAGGGTAAAAGATACGCAGTATTTT. It is translated as CASSLLGRVKDTQYF.